The 21 T cell receptor beta chains in this list originate from one sample, sequenced in a study of blood T cell repertoires in COVID-19. Sequencing was performed with immunoSEQ multiplex PCR; in TCRdb, only in-frame clones are kept and a portion is missing. The table has roughly 42,000 clones, around 90% seen once; the top ten hold about 4%. Sequences were obtained from peripheral blood. These receptors were collected from a man in his 60s with acute or convalescent COVID-19.

The chain carries TRBV24-1 and TRBJ2-1; 8 nucleotides line up with TRBD1. J lost 2 bases, V lost 8 bases, and 4 bases had no gene match. Germline V CDR1 and CDR2: KGHDR, SFDVKD. The CDR3 length is 14 residues. This CDR3 is CATTGQGPYNEQFF. For the CDR3, the DNA is TGTGCCACCACCGGACAGGGACCCTACAATGAGCAGTTCTTC.

The rearrangement uses TRBV3-1 (or the pseudogene TRBV3-2) and TRBJ1-1, with a possible D match to TRBD1 (5 bases). Germline V lookup: CDR1 LGHDT, CDR2 YNNKEL (reference sequence). This CDR3 has 14 amino acids. Trimming cost V 4 bases and J 0 bases, with 9 bases left between them. The CDR3 region has the DNA TGTGCCAGCAGCCGGGCAGGGATGAACACTGAAGCTTTCTTT. It specifies CASSRAGMNTEAFF.

This clone was counted a few times. The chain is built from TRBV10-2 and TRBJ1-2; TRBD1 might be the D (6 bases). V was cut by 6 bases and J by 4 bases, with 12 bases left in between. The CDR3 has 13 amino acids. CDR1 and CDR2 (germline): WSHSY, SAAADI. As DNA, the CDR3 is TGCGCCAGCAGCGCCACAGGGACCTATGGCTACACCTTC. Translation: CASSATGTYGYTF.

V gene TRBV5-4 combines with J gene TRBJ1-2; D remains ambiguous. CDR1 is SGHNT, CDR2 YYREEE, per germline (reference sequence). The CDR3 consists of 16 residues. V shed 4 bases and J shed 5 bases, with 21 bases lying between them. For the CDR3, the DNA is TGTGCCAGCAGCCCAAACTCGCCGGGAGAGGGATATGGCTACACCTTC. Protein sequence: CASSPNSPGEGYGYTF.

DNA of the CDR3: TGTGCCAGCAGTGAAGGGCACAGAAACACCATATATTTT. It yields the protein CASSEGHRNTIYF. The chain has TRBV6-1 and TRBJ1-3; D is uncertain. CDR3 length equals 13 residues. Trimming pared 1 base from V and 5 bases from J, leaving 6 bases between. CDR1 is MNHNS, CDR2 SASEGT, per germline.

The chain recombines TRBV24-1 with TRBJ1-4; perhaps TRBD1 as D (5 bases). V lost 3 bases, J lost 7 bases, and 14 bases lay in between. The CDR3 is 15 amino acids. Germline assignment: CDR1 KGHDR and CDR2 SFDVKD. The CDR3 sequence: CATSDPGTRGEKLFF. The CDR3 DNA reads as TGTGCCACCAGTGATCCAGGGACTAGGGGTGAAAAACTGTTTTTT.

This rearrangement joins TRBV7-6 to TRBJ2-7; unclear D gene. CDR3 length equals 14 residues. Germline CDR1 is SGHVS and CDR2 is FNYEAQ. Trimming stripped 1 base from V and 2 bases from J, with 9 bases between. In nucleotides, the CDR3 is TGTGCCAGCAGCTTAGAAGCAGGCACCTACGAGCAGTACTTC. Translation gives CASSLEAGTYEQYF.

Only one count was recorded for this clone. The J gene is TRBJ1-1, the V gene TRBV14; TRBD1 matches at 10 bases. The germline gives CDR1 SGHDN, CDR2 FVKESK. The CDR3 loop spans 16 amino acids. V lost 1 base to trimming and J lost 6 bases; unmatched junction nucleotides: 8. CDR3 bases: TGTGCCAGCAGCCAAGCTTTCTCGACAGGGGGCCCTGAAGCTTTCTTT. This sequence encodes CASSQAFSTGGPEAFF.

CDR3 coding DNA: TGTGCGCTGGGGGGCTCTGGAAACACCATATATTTT. It translates to CALGGSGNTIYF. This chain connects TRBV12-3 or TRBV12-4 to TRBJ1-3; tentative D call: TRBD1 (5 bases). The CDR3 totals 12 residues.

CDR3 amino acids: CSVGLHIYGEQFF. The CDR3 coding sequence is TGCAGCGTAGGACTCCACATCTACGGTGAGCAGTTCTTC. The chain links TRBV29-1 to TRBJ2-1, with D perhaps TRBD2 (5 bases). Trimming stripped 6 bases from V and 9 bases from J, with 18 bases between. The CDR3 is made up of 13 amino acids. CDR1 and CDR2 (germline): SQVTM, ANQGSEA.

This clone appeared a few times. This chain connects TRBV4-2 to TRBJ2-2; 10 positions match TRBD2. V was pared by 5 bases and J by 4 bases, with 4 bases of the junction left unmatched. The CDR3 contains 15 residues. Germline values: CDR1 LGHNA, CDR2 YNFKEQ. The CDR3 is CASSSRLAGTGELFF. The CDR3 region has the DNA TGTGCCAGCAGCTCTCGACTAGCGGGCACCGGGGAGCTGTTTTTT.

This clone has just one count. V and J are TRBV4-3 and TRBJ2-1, with a weak D call TRBD2 (5 bases). V lost 0 bases to trimming and J lost 0 bases, with 9 bases between them. The CDR3 runs 16 residues. CDR1 and CDR2 from the germline V gene are LGHNA and YSLEER. The CDR3 sequence: CASSQEEAVSYNEQFF. As DNA, the CDR3 is TGCGCCAGCAGCCAAGAGGAGGCGGTCTCCTACAATGAGCAGTTCTTC.

The rearrangement uses TRBV28 and TRBJ2-1; 7 bases align to TRBD1. V dropped 7 bases and J dropped 7; count of bases not matched to a gene: 10. The germline V gene encodes CDR1 MDHEN and CDR2 SYDVKM. CDR3 length: 14 residues. CDR3 nucleotides: TGTGCCAGCAACCTTACCCCGACAGGGAATGAGCAGTTCTTC. This translates into CASNLTPTGNEQFF.

The rearrangement links TRBV2 to TRBJ1-6, with a possible D match to TRBD1 (5 bases). The germline V gene encodes CDR1 SNHLY and CDR2 FYNNEI. This CDR3 has 18 amino acids. Trimming cost V 5 bases and J 1 base, with 18 bases left between them. The CDR3 reads CASSPRDLHGSYNSPLHF. DNA of the CDR3: TGTGCCAGCAGTCCTCGGGACTTGCATGGATCCTATAATTCACCCCTCCACTTT.

The chain couples TRBV5-4 to TRBJ2-5; TRBD1 agrees at 7 bases. Germline CDR1 SGHNT, CDR2 YYREEE (reference sequence). This CDR3 has 15 amino acids. V was pared by 3 bases and J by 2 bases, with 7 bases of the junction left unmatched. CDR3: CASSYSTGAQETQYF. The CDR3, as DNA: TGTGCCAGCAGCTATTCCACAGGGGCGCAAGAGACCCAGTACTTC.

The V call is TRBV13, the J call TRBJ2-3; 13 positions agree with TRBD2. The CDR3 is 16 residues long. The V gene end was trimmed by 4 bases and the J gene end by 0 bases; junction bases not matched to a gene: 1. Per germline, CDR1 PRHDT and CDR2 FYEKMQ (reference sequence). CDR3 region: CASSSGLAGSTDTQYF. The CDR3 bases are TGTGCCAGCAGCTCGGGACTAGCGGGAAGCACAGATACGCAGTATTTT.

The J gene is TRBJ2-1, the V gene TRBV6-2 or TRBV6-3; 12 bases match TRBD2. The CDR3 spans 18 residues. Germline V CDR1 and CDR2: MNHEY, SVGEGT. Germline trimming cut 3 bases from V and 2 bases from J; bases unmatched to any gene: 8. The CDR3 here is CASSYPGLAGIPYNEQFF. As DNA, the CDR3 is TGTGCCAGCAGTTATCCCGGACTAGCGGGGATACCCTACAATGAGCAGTTCTTC.

The genes are TRBV5-4 and TRBJ1-2; D gene ambiguous. The ends were cut back, 2 bases at V and 4 bases at J, with 18 bases in the middle. The CDR3 is 16 amino acids. The germline V gene encodes CDR1 SGHNT and CDR2 YYREEE (reference sequence). The CDR3 bases are TGTGCCAGCAGCTTTCCGAGCCTCGGAGGCATCTATGGCTACACCTTC. As protein: CASSFPSLGGIYGYTF.

This sequence joins TRBV4-2 and TRBJ2-7, with TRBD1 as a possible D gene (5 bases). V gave up 3 bases and J gave up 5 bases, with 14 bases separating them. The CDR3 runs 14 residues. Looked up from germline, CDR1 is LGHNA and CDR2 is YNFKEQ. The CDR3 nucleotides read TGTGCCAGCAGCCACCTAGGACATATCAACGAGCAGTACTTC. It codes for CASSHLGHINEQYF.

V usage is TRBV7-3 and J usage is TRBJ1-6, with 9 bases matching TRBD1. V gave up 5 bases and J gave up 12 bases; unmatched junction bases: 11. Germline loops: CDR1 SGHTA, CDR2 FQGTGA. The CDR3 totals 15 residues. The chain's CDR3 is CASSPTGGQGLPLHF. CDR3 in DNA: TGTGCCAGCAGCCCAACCGGGGGACAGGGTTTACCCCTCCACTTT.

V usage is TRBV9 and J usage is TRBJ1-3; D perhaps matches TRBD1 (6 bases). CDR1 SGDLS and CDR2 YYNGEE come from the germline V gene. The CDR3 is made up of 15 amino acids. Trimming stripped 4 bases from V and 2 bases from J, with 13 bases between. Written as DNA, the CDR3 is TGTGCCAGCAGCCCCCCTCACAGGGCTGGAAACACCATATATTTT. This sequence encodes CASSPPHRAGNTIYF.